The 17 T cell receptor beta chains reported below all come from one sample, sequenced in a study of radiotherapy plus CTLA-4 blockade in lung cancer. Assay used: immunoSEQ multiplex PCR; TCRdb lists only in-frame clones, some missing. The sample has 70,000 to 90,000 clones, 78% seen once; the top ten hold 22%. Sequencing used peripheral blood, obtained from a patient treated with radiotherapy plus ipilimumab. Receptor source: a human donor with non-small cell lung cancer whose response to radiotherapy plus ipilimumab could not be evaluated. Some clones in this sample may be carry-over from other donors' samples.

This clone was detected once. The chain is built from TRBV7-4 and TRBJ1-5; tentative D call: TRBD1 (6 bases). The CDR3 has 16 residues. Trimming left V 8 bases short and J 5 bases short, with 22 bases between. The V gene's germline CDR1 is SGHVT and CDR2 SQSDAQ. The CDR3 region has the DNA TGTGCCAGCTTAATGGGACATCCGAAAGTCGATCAGCCCCAGCATTTT. This gives the protein CASLMGHPKVDQPQHF.

The DNA for the CDR3 is TGTGCCAGCAGTTTAAACGGGGGGGTCCAAGAGACCCAGTACTTC. Protein product: CASSLNGGVQETQYF. The chain carries TRBV27 and TRBJ2-5, with TRBD2 identical over 8 bases. The CDR3 loop spans 15 amino acids. The germline gives CDR1 MNHEY, CDR2 SMNVEV (reference sequence). V shed 2 bases, J shed 1 base, and the junction held 3 bases outside the gene matches.

DNA of the CDR3: TGTGCCAGCAGCTTAAACAGGGGCCGAGGCACTGAAGCTTTCTTT. Residues: CASSLNRGRGTEAFF. The chain uses TRBV7-9 and TRBJ1-1; TRBD1 agrees at 7 bases. V lost 2 bases, J lost 4 bases, and 7 bases stayed unmatched. CDR1 and CDR2 from the germline V gene are SEHNR and FQNEAQ (reference sequence). The CDR3 has 15 amino acids.

The chain links TRBV5-1 to TRBJ2-3; 7 bases are shared with TRBD1. Trimming removed 4 bases from V and 3 bases from J; junction bases left unmatched: 11. This CDR3 is built from 16 residues. CDR1 is SGHRS and CDR2 is YFSETQ in the germline V gene. For the CDR3, the DNA is TGCGCCAGCAGCCCCCGACAGGGAGTATCGACAGATACGCAGTATTTT. Its translation: CASSPRQGVSTDTQYF.

This clone appeared a few times. The chain employs TRBV19 and TRBJ2-7; D perhaps matches TRBD1 (5 bases). Deletions cut 7 bases from V and 2 bases from J, with 15 bases between. Germline V gene sequence: CDR1 LNHDA, CDR2 SQIVND (reference sequence). The CDR3 contains 14 residues. The CDR3 DNA reads as TGTGCCAGTAACTCCAGGGCCAGGGCCTACGAGCAGTACTTC. It translates to CASNSRARAYEQYF.

This sequence joins TRBV10-3 and TRBJ1-4; weak D call: TRBD1 (6 bases). CDR1 is ENHRY and CDR2 is SYGVKD in the germline V gene. The CDR3 has 13 residues. V was clipped by 5 bases and J by 7 bases, with 11 bases between them. CDR3 DNA sequence: TGTGCCATCAGTACTGGGGGGGCTGAAAAACTGTTTTTT. It yields the protein CAISTGGAEKLFF.

This sequence joins TRBV6-5 and TRBJ2-7, with D unresolved. Germline V gene sequence: CDR1 MNHEY, CDR2 SVGAGI. The V gene lost 4 bases and the J gene lost 0 bases, with 16 bases spanning the gap. The CDR3 loop spans 16 amino acids. For the CDR3, the DNA is TGTGCCAGCAGTTCCCTCCCCCCCTCACTCTCCTACGAGCAGTACTTC. Translating gives CASSSLPPSLSYEQYF.

This clone was counted a few times. V gene TRBV6-5 combines with J gene TRBJ1-4; 8 bases fit TRBD1. V lost 4 bases and J lost 7; bases outside the gene matches: 2. CDR1 and CDR2 (germline): MNHEY, SVGAGI. This CDR3 region has 13 residues. CDR3 protein: CASSFGTGEKLFF. The CDR3, as DNA: TGTGCCAGCAGTTTCGGGACAGGTGAAAAACTGTTTTTT.

The V gene is TRBV4-1, the J gene TRBJ1-2; 9 bases fit TRBD1. With 0 bases clipped from V and 4 bases from J, the junction kept 6 bases outside the gene matches. The germline V gene has CDR1 MGHRA and CDR2 YSYEKL. The CDR3 length is 16 residues. The CDR3 spells CASSQETGGPSYGYTF. The CDR3 DNA sequence: TGCGCCAGCAGCCAAGAAACAGGGGGCCCCTCCTATGGCTACACCTTC.

The chain combines TRBV5-1 with TRBJ2-1, with 10 bases fitting TRBD2. The CDR3 runs to 15 residues. Trimming cost V 4 bases and J 4 bases; bases outside gene matches: 5. Germline-derived CDR1 and CDR2 are SGHRS and YFSETQ. CDR3: CASSLQRGGYNEQFF. The CDR3 nucleotides are TGCGCCAGCAGCCTGCAGCGGGGGGGTTACAATGAGCAGTTCTTC.

J is TRBJ2-7 and V is TRBV5-1; D is perhaps TRBD1 (5 bases). CDR1 and CDR2 (germline): SGHRS, YFSETQ. Trimming stripped 3 bases from V and 7 bases from J, with 26 bases between. The CDR3 loop spans 17 amino acids. The CDR3, as DNA: TGCGCCAGCAGCTCGAAGGGCGGAAAGCAGGGATTCGGGGAGCAGTACTTC. It translates to CASSSKGGKQGFGEQYF.

The sample holds a few counts of this clone. In nucleotides, the CDR3 is TGCAGTGCTAGAGGCGACTACGAGCAGTACTTC. It encodes CSARGDYEQYF. This chain links TRBV20-1 with TRBJ2-7; D gene uncertain. The CDR3 is 11 residues long. CDR1 is DFQATT, CDR2 SNEGSKA, per germline (reference sequence). Trimming shortened V by 1 base and J by 3 bases, and 4 bases separated the two germline ends.

This chain links TRBV4-2 with TRBJ2-5, with TRBD2 matching 7 bases. CDR1 and CDR2 from the germline V gene are LGHNA and YNFKEQ. The CDR3 is 15 amino acids. V dropped 0 bases and J dropped 5; count of bases not matched to a gene: 6. This CDR3 is CASSQDHAGVETQYF. CDR3 DNA sequence: TGTGCCAGCAGCCAAGATCACGCGGGGGTTGAGACCCAGTACTTC.

V is TRBV6-5 and J is TRBJ1-2, with 7 bases that match TRBD1. The CDR3 length is 12 residues. Germline V gene lookup returns CDR1 MNHEY and CDR2 SVGAGI. V dropped 6 bases and J dropped 8; count of bases not matched to a gene: 6. In DNA, the CDR3 is TGTGCCAGCAGCCGAACAGGGGAGGGCTACACCTTC. Its protein product is CASSRTGEGYTF.

The chain couples TRBV6-1 to TRBJ2-1; a possible D gene is TRBD2 (6 bases). Germline V gene data show CDR1 as MNHNS and CDR2 as SASEGT. Trimming took off 8 bases at V and 5 bases at J, with 16 bases between the two ends. This CDR3 is 14 amino acids long. CDR3 sequence reads: CASELGGTHNEQFF. For the CDR3, the DNA is TGTGCCAGCGAACTAGGAGGGACCCACAATGAGCAGTTCTTC.

The genes are TRBV6-1 and TRBJ1-5; 8 nucleotides agree with TRBD1. J was trimmed by 4 bases and V by 8 bases; bases with no gene match: 10. The CDR3 contains 15 residues. Per the germline V gene, CDR1 is MNHNS and CDR2 is SASEGT. The CDR3 loop is CASARGQGSNQPQHF. DNA for the CDR3: TGTGCCAGCGCTAGAGGACAGGGCTCTAATCAGCCCCAGCATTTT.

This chain connects TRBV27 to TRBJ2-1, with 11 positions matching TRBD2. The CDR3 loop spans 15 amino acids. In germline, CDR1 is MNHEY, CDR2 SMNVEV (reference sequence). Unmatched junction bases numbered 1, after V lost 2 bases and J lost 4 bases. CDR3 nucleotide sequence: TGTGCCAGCAGTTTAATAGCGGGGGGGTACAATGAGCAGTTCTTC. Translation: CASSLIAGGYNEQFF.